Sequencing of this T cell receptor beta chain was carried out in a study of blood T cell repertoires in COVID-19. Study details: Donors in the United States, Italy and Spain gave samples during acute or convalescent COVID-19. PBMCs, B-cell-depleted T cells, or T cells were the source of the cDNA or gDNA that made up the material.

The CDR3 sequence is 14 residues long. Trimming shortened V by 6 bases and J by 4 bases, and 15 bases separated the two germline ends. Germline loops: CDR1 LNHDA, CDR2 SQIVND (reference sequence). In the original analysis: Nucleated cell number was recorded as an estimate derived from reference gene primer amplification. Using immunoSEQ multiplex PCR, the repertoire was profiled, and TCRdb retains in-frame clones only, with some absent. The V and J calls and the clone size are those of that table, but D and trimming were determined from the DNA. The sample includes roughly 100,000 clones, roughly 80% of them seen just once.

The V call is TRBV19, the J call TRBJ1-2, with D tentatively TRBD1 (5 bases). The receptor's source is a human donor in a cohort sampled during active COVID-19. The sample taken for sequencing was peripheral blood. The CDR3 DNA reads TGTGCCAGTAGGATACAGGACGGGGGCTATGGCTACACCTTC. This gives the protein CASRIQDGGYGYTF.